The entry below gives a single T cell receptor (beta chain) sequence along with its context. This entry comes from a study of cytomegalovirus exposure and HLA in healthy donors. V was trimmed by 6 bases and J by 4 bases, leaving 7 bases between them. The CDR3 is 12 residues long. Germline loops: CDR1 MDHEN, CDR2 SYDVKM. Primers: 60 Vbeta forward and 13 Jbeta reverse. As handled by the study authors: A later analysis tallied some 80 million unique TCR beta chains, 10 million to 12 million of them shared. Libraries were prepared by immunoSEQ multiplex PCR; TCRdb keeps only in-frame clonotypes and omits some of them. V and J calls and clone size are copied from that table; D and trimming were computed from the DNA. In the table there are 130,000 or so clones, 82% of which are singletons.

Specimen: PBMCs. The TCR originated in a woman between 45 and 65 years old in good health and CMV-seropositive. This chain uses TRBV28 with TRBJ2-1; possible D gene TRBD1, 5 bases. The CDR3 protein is CASRDTYNEQFF. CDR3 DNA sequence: TGTGCCAGCAGGGACACTTACAATGAGCAGTTCTTC.